What follows are 24 T cell receptor beta chains derived from one specimen sequenced in a study of tumor-infiltrating lymphocytes in localized non-small cell lung cancer. Some clones are missing from TCRdb's copy, which holds only in-frame ones; the method was immunoSEQ multiplex PCR. The sample includes approximately 21,000 clones, 80% of them seen just once. Sequenced: lung tumor tissue. Every receptor here comes from a human donor with non-small cell lung cancer.

The chain has TRBV4-2 and TRBJ1-4, with D unclear. The V gene's germline CDR1 is LGHNA and CDR2 YNFKEQ. The length of the CDR3 is 13 residues. With 1 base removed from V and 8 bases from J, the gap between germline ends came to 8 bases. CDR3: CASSQVQGEKLFF. In DNA, the CDR3 is TGTGCCAGCAGCCAAGTACAAGGGGAAAAACTGTTTTTT.

This CDR3 reads CASSSRRGNYGYTF. The CDR3 DNA reads TGTGCCAGCAGCTCCCGACGGGGGAACTATGGCTACACCTTC. V gene TRBV7-2 combines with J gene TRBJ1-2, with D possibly TRBD1 on 5 matching bases. Germline V gene data show CDR1 as SGHTA and CDR2 as FQGNSA. Trimming shortened V by 4 bases and J by 2 bases, and 11 bases separated the two germline ends. The CDR3 is 14 residues long. The whole variable domain, filled in from reference TRBV7-2 and TRBJ1-2, reads GAGVSQSPSNKVTEKGKDVELRCDPISGHTALYWYRQSLGQGLEFLIYFQGNSAPDKSGLPSDRFSAERTGGSVSTLTIQRTQQEDSAVYLCASSSRRGNYGYTFGSGTRLTVV.

This chain joins TRBV7-8 and TRBJ2-7; no reliable D call. Germline V gene lookup returns CDR1 SGHVS and CDR2 FQNEAQ. This CDR3 contains 11 residues. The V end lost 3 bases, the J end lost 3 bases, and 3 bases lay between the germline ends. CDR3 coding DNA: TGTGCCAGCAGCTTTCTCTACGAGCAGTACTTC. Translating it yields CASSFLYEQYF.

This clone has only one observation. The genes are TRBV7-2 and TRBJ2-7; D is perhaps TRBD2 (5 bases). V was clipped by 3 bases and J by 7 bases, with 13 bases between them. CDR1 is SGHTA, CDR2 FQGNSA, per germline. CDR3 length equals 13 residues. CDR3 sequence (DNA): TGTGCCAGCAGCTTGAACGGCGGAGGAGAGCAGTACTTC. This translates into CASSLNGGGEQYF.

This sequence joins TRBV7-2 and TRBJ2-2; 9 bases map to TRBD2. V dropped 0 bases and J dropped 4; count of bases not matched to a gene: 0. CDR1 is SGHTA, CDR2 FQGNSA, per germline. This CDR3 region has 15 residues. CDR3 coding DNA: TGTGCCAGCAGCTTAGCTAGCGGGGGCACCGGGGAGCTGTTTTTT. This sequence encodes CASSLASGGTGELFF.

CDR3 DNA sequence: TGTGCCAGCAGTGCGCCGCGGCGGGGTCGTGAGCAGTTCTTC. It yields the protein CASSAPRRGREQFF. This sequence joins TRBV6-5 and TRBJ2-1, with D maybe TRBD2 (6 bases). This CDR3 region has 14 residues. With 5 bases removed from V and 9 bases from J, the gap between germline ends came to 17 bases. The germline V gene encodes CDR1 MNHEY and CDR2 SVGAGI.

This clone was counted a few times. This rearrangement joins TRBV28 to TRBJ2-1, with D possibly called TRBD1 or TRBD2 (5 bases each). CDR1 is MDHEN, CDR2 SYDVKM, per germline. The CDR3 sequence is 14 residues long. The ends were cut back, 4 bases at V and 7 bases at J, with 14 bases in the middle. The CDR3 spells CASSSPGRRNEQFF. CDR3 in DNA: TGTGCCAGCAGTTCCCCGGGGCGGAGAAATGAGCAGTTCTTC.

This rearrangement joins TRBV18 to TRBJ2-2, with D perhaps assigned TRBD1 or TRBD2 (5 bases each). The CDR3 covers 16 residues. V gave up 1 base and J gave up 1 base, with 10 bases separating them. The germline gives CDR1 KGHSH, CDR2 LQKENI. The CDR3: CASSPRGNLNTGELFF. CDR3 DNA: TGTGCCAGCTCACCACGGGGGAATCTGAACACCGGGGAGCTGTTTTTT. Full variable domain (rest looked up from reference TRBV18 and TRBJ2-2): NAGVMQNPRHLVRRRGQEARLRCSPMKGHSHVYWYRQLPEEGLKFMVYLQKENIIDESGMPKERFSAEFPKEGPSILRIQQVVRGDSAAYFCASSPRGNLNTGELFFGEGSRLTVL.

The V and J genes are TRBV5-1 and TRBJ2-7; no firm D call. Between the trimmed V and J ends, which lost 2 bases and 0 bases, there was a span of 9 bases. The CDR3 has 14 residues. CDR1 is SGHRS, CDR2 YFSETQ, per germline. The CDR3 DNA sequence: TGCGCCAGCAGCTTAGGGCAGGCCTCCTACGAGCAGTACTTC. The encoded protein is CASSLGQASYEQYF.

The V and J genes are TRBV19 and TRBJ1-1, with D hard to call. Trimming removed 3 bases at V and 6 bases at J, with 14 bases between. Germline V lookup: CDR1 LNHDA, CDR2 SQIVND (reference sequence). This CDR3 has 14 amino acids. The CDR3 here is CASSILGLISEAFF. CDR3 nucleotide sequence: TGTGCCAGTAGTATCCTGGGCCTTATCTCTGAAGCTTTCTTT.

The CDR3 here is CASSYKTVIQETQYF. CDR3 DNA: TGTGCCAGCAGCTACAAAACGGTGATCCAAGAGACCCAGTACTTC. The V call is TRBV11-2, the J call TRBJ2-5; D uncertain. V was pared by 4 bases and J by 1 base, with 13 bases between. This CDR3 is 15 amino acids long. Germline V gene data show CDR1 as SGHAT and CDR2 as FQNNGV.

This clone appeared a few times. This chain uses TRBV10-3 with TRBJ2-5; D is tentatively TRBD1 or TRBD2 (5 bases each). From germline, CDR1 is ENHRY and CDR2 SYGVKD. Trimming shortened V by 5 bases and J by 7 bases, and 14 bases separated the two germline ends. The CDR3 has 13 amino acids. The CDR3 nucleotides are TGTGCCATCAGTTATGACAGTGCGGGGACCCAGTACTTC. Its protein product is CAISYDSAGTQYF.

The chain links TRBV4-3 to TRBJ2-7; TRBD1 is a possible D gene (7 bases). Trimming removed 3 bases from V and 0 bases from J, with 9 bases in between. The germline V gene has CDR1 LGHNA and CDR2 YSLEER. The CDR3 loop spans 14 amino acids. In DNA, the CDR3 is TGCGCCAGCAGCCAGCGGGACAGCTCCTACGAGCAGTACTTC. Protein sequence: CASSQRDSSYEQYF.

The chain couples TRBV7-2 to TRBJ2-1; the D is unclear. The CDR3 is made up of 12 amino acids. Germline CDR1 reads SGHTA; CDR2 reads FQGNSA. Between the trimmed V and J ends, which lost 5 bases and 9 bases, there was a span of 11 bases. As DNA, the CDR3 is TGTGCCAGCAGCCAAACGTGGGTTGAGCAGTTCTTC. Residues: CASSQTWVEQFF.

This clone was detected a few times. The J gene is TRBJ2-1, the V gene TRBV2, with D possibly matching TRBD2 (6 bases). The CDR3 sequence is 15 residues long. The V gene's germline CDR1 is SNHLY and CDR2 FYNNEI. Trimming left V 4 bases short and J 9 bases short, with 19 bases between. The CDR3 DNA reads as TGTGCCAGCAGTGGAGGGACTCACGTTTCTGTTGAGCAGTTCTTC. The encoded protein is CASSGGTHVSVEQFF.

The chain has TRBV5-1 and TRBJ2-1; D ambiguous. Germline V gene data show CDR1 as SGHRS and CDR2 as YFSETQ. CDR3 length: 14 amino acids. Trimming removed 0 bases from V and 7 bases from J, with 11 bases in between. Here the CDR3 DNA reads TGCGCCAGCAGCTTGGCCTTGGGTGTGAATGAGCAGTTCTTC. Residues: CASSLALGVNEQFF. The whole variable domain, filled in from reference TRBV5-1 and TRBJ2-1, reads KAGVTQTPRYLIKTRGQQVTLSCSPISGHRSVSWYQQTPGQGLQFLFEYFSETQRNKGNFPGRFSGRQFSNSRSEMNVSTLELGDSALYLCASSLALGVNEQFFGPGTRLTVL.

The rearrangement uses TRBV6-1 and TRBJ1-2; 8 bases agree with TRBD1. After removal of 4 bases from V and 5 bases from J, the junction contained 3 bases not matched to a gene. CDR1 and CDR2 (germline): MNHNS, SASEGT. The CDR3 extends over 13 amino acids. For the CDR3, the DNA is TGTGCCAGCAGTGGGGACAGGTCGTATGGCTACACCTTC. It codes for CASSGDRSYGYTF.

This chain links TRBV7-2 with TRBJ2-7, with D possibly TRBD2 on 5 matching bases. The CDR3 is 16 residues long. Germline assignment: CDR1 SGHTA and CDR2 FQGNSA. Trimming left V 4 bases short and J 6 bases short, with 22 bases between. The CDR3 is CASSSAKAEKTPEQYF. CDR3 coding DNA: TGTGCCAGCAGCTCAGCGAAAGCGGAAAAGACCCCCGAGCAGTACTTC.

The rearrangement uses TRBV14 and TRBJ1-2; 7 bases agree with TRBD1. V dropped 3 bases and J dropped 7; count of bases not matched to a gene: 2. CDR3 length: 12 residues. The V gene's germline CDR1 is SGHDN and CDR2 FVKESK. The CDR3: CASSHDRAGYTF. CDR3 in DNA: TGTGCCAGCAGCCATGACAGGGCTGGCTACACCTTC.

The count of this clone is one. V and J are TRBV5-1 and TRBJ2-1; a possible D gene is TRBD1 (6 bases). The CDR3 has 16 amino acids. V was shortened by 0 bases and J by 4 bases, with 14 bases between the two germline ends. CDR1 is SGHRS, CDR2 YFSETQ, per germline. CDR3 DNA: TGCGCCAGCAGCTTGGAGGGGCTAGGGGGATACAATGAGCAGTTCTTC. Residues: CASSLEGLGGYNEQFF.

This clone was seen a handful of times. The rearrangement links TRBV28 to TRBJ2-1, with D perhaps matching TRBD2 (6 bases). CDR1 and CDR2 (germline): MDHEN, SYDVKM. The V end was cut by 4 bases, the J end by 6 bases, with 16 bases between. This CDR3 has 15 amino acids. CDR3 sequence: CASSWDSSSSNEQFF. CDR3 DNA sequence: TGTGCCAGCAGTTGGGACTCTTCATCTTCCAATGAGCAGTTCTTC.

This chain connects TRBV18 to TRBJ1-2, with D perhaps TRBD1 (5 bases). V gave up 1 base and J gave up 3 bases, with 6 bases separating them. Germline loops: CDR1 KGHSH, CDR2 LQKENI. The CDR3 length is 13 residues. CDR3 nucleotides: TGTGCCAGCTCACCACTAGGGGACTATGGCTACACCTTC. Translating gives CASSPLGDYGYTF.

This clone was observed a few times. This chain joins TRBV6-5 and TRBJ2-7; maybe TRBD1 (6 bases). V gave up 6 bases and J gave up 2 bases, with 14 bases separating them. Germline V gives CDR1 MNHEY, CDR2 SVGAGI. The CDR3 runs 14 residues. The CDR3 sequence is CASRNHGTTYEQYF. CDR3 sequence (DNA): TGTGCCAGCAGGAACCACGGGACAACCTACGAGCAGTACTTC.

The V gene is TRBV19, the J gene TRBJ1-5, with D possibly matching TRBD1 (5 bases). The germline V gene encodes CDR1 LNHDA and CDR2 SQIVND (reference sequence). The V end lost 3 bases, the J end lost 5 bases, and 14 bases lay between the germline ends. This CDR3 has 15 amino acids. Here the CDR3 DNA reads TGTGCCAGTAGTATTAGGTCGGGGGGGGATCAGCCCCAGCATTTT. Translation: CASSIRSGGDQPQHF.